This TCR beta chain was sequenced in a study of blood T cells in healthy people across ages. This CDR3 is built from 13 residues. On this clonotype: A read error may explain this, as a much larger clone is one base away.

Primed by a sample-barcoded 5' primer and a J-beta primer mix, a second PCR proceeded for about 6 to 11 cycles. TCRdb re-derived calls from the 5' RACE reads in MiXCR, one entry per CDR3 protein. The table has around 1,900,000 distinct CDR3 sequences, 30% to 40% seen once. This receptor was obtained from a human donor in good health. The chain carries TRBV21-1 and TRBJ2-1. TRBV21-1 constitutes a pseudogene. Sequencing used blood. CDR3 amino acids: CASSKSSNNEQFF. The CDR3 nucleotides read TGTGCCAGCAGTAAGAGCTCCAACAATGAGCAGTTCTTC.